These 18 T cell receptor beta chains were sequenced from one sample in a study of cytomegalovirus exposure and HLA in healthy donors. Primers included in the PCR were 60 Vbeta and 13 Jbeta primers. Sequenced by immunoSEQ multiplex PCR; TCRdb stores in-frame clones only, minus some. The profile shows approximately 280,000 clones, just over 85% of them singletons. Sample: PBMCs. These receptors were collected from a middle-aged man in good health and CMV-seropositive.

The chain links TRBV27 to TRBJ2-1, with a tentative D call TRBD2 (6 bases). This CDR3 is 15 amino acids long. The V end was cut by 10 bases, the J end by 7 bases, with 23 bases between. Germline CDR1 reads MNHEY; CDR2 reads SMNVEV (reference sequence). CDR3 residues: CATLESGVGSNEQFF. CDR3 DNA sequence: TGTGCCACCCTGGAATCGGGGGTGGGCAGTAATGAGCAGTTCTTC.

The V call is TRBV7-9, the J call TRBJ1-1; no firm D call. Trimming took off 4 bases at V and 6 bases at J, with 9 bases between the two ends. In germline, CDR1 is SEHNR, CDR2 FQNEAQ (reference sequence). The CDR3 consists of 12 residues. The CDR3 bases are TGTGCCAGCAGCTCCTCTACCGCTGAAGCTTTCTTT. As protein: CASSSSTAEAFF.

Regarding this clone: Other DNA sequences in this specimen translate into the identical CDR3. V usage is TRBV19 and J usage is TRBJ2-7; D is unclear. Germline CDR1 reads LNHDA; CDR2 reads SQIVND (reference sequence). Trimming cost V 2 bases and J 3 bases, with 8 bases left between them. The CDR3 totals 13 residues. CDR3 loop: CASSISQNYEQYF. As DNA, the CDR3 is TGTGCCAGTAGTATATCGCAGAACTACGAGCAGTACTTC.

V gene TRBV11-3 combines with J gene TRBJ2-7; D call uncertain. With 2 bases removed from V and 7 bases from J, the gap between germline ends came to 6 bases. The CDR3 has 11 amino acids. Germline assignment: CDR1 SGHNT and CDR2 YENEEA. As DNA, the CDR3 is TGTGCCAGCAGCTTACTACGGGAGCAGTACTTC. Residues: CASSLLREQYF.

The chain employs TRBV19 and TRBJ1-5; D gene uncertain. Between the trimmed V and J ends, which lost 3 bases and 2 bases, there was a span of 11 bases. This CDR3 comprises 15 residues. Germline CDR1 is LNHDA and CDR2 is SQIVND (reference sequence). This CDR3 is CASSMRREGNQPQHF. In DNA form, the CDR3 reads TGTGCCAGTAGTATGAGAAGGGAGGGCAATCAGCCCCAGCATTTT.

The chain couples TRBV7-9 to TRBJ2-1; weak D call: TRBD2 (7 bases). V was shortened by 2 bases and J by 1 base, with 12 bases between the two germline ends. Per the germline V gene, CDR1 is SEHNR and CDR2 is FQNEAQ (reference sequence). The CDR3 covers 16 residues. For the CDR3, the DNA is TGTGCCAGCAGCTTATTTGGGGGGGCATCCTACAATGAGCAGTTCTTC. Its protein product is CASSLFGGASYNEQFF.

The rearrangement joins TRBV4-1 to TRBJ2-7, with 9 bases fitting TRBD2. CDR3 length: 15 residues. V was clipped by 3 bases and J by 0 bases; unmatched bases: 3. From germline, CDR1 is MGHRA and CDR2 YSYEKL. CDR3 DNA sequence: TGCGCCAGCAGCCACCCGACTAGCGGCTCCTACGAGCAGTACTTC. It translates to CASSHPTSGSYEQYF.

With respect to this clone: The junction departs from germline at one end; a sequencing error may be responsible. V and J are TRBV11-2 and TRBJ1-4; tentative D call: TRBD1 (6 bases). The CDR3 consists of 13 residues. The germline V gene has CDR1 SGHAT and CDR2 FQNNGV. The CDR3 DNA sequence: TGTGCCAGCAGTATGAGGCAGGGGATCCATATTCATTTT. Amino acids: CASSMRQGIHIHF.

The chain couples TRBV5-1 to TRBJ2-1, with 12 bases aligning to TRBD2. Germline CDR1 SGHRS, CDR2 YFSETQ. The CDR3 consists of 15 residues. V gave up 5 bases and J gave up 4 bases; unmatched junction bases: 4. CDR3 sequence: CASSRTSGTYNEQFF. In DNA form, the CDR3 reads TGCGCCAGCAGTAGGACTAGCGGGACGTACAATGAGCAGTTCTTC.

The chain couples TRBV5-1 to TRBJ1-2; the D gene is possibly TRBD1 (6 bases). From germline, CDR1 is SGHRS and CDR2 YFSETQ. V was pared by 4 bases and J by 4 bases, with 11 bases between. The CDR3 has 13 residues. The CDR3 nucleotides read TGCGCCAGCAGCCCAGGGACAATCTATGGCTACACCTTC. This translates into CASSPGTIYGYTF.

This sequence joins TRBV5-1 and TRBJ1-1, with TRBD1 matching 7 bases. This CDR3 is built from 13 residues. CDR1 and CDR2 (germline): SGHRS, YFSETQ. Losses at the gene ends were 5 bases for V and 1 base for J; bases not matched to a gene: 2. This chain's CDR3 is CASRRGQNTEAFF. CDR3 nucleotide sequence: TGCGCCAGCAGAAGGGGGCAGAACACTGAAGCTTTCTTT.

This chain connects TRBV29-1 to TRBJ1-2; D is uncertain. The germline gives CDR1 SQVTM, CDR2 ANQGSEA. The CDR3 has 13 residues. Trimming shortened V by 3 bases and J by 4 bases, and 12 bases separated the two germline ends. This CDR3 is CSVDLGSGYGYTF. In DNA form, the CDR3 reads TGCAGCGTTGACCTCGGCAGCGGCTATGGCTACACCTTC.

V usage is TRBV4-1 and J usage is TRBJ2-1, with TRBD1 as a possible D gene (6 bases). This CDR3 contains 15 residues. Germline V lookup: CDR1 MGHRA, CDR2 YSYEKL. Trimming stripped 4 bases from V and 7 bases from J, with 17 bases between. The CDR3 region has the DNA TGCGCCAGCAGCCCACCACTGTACAGGGAAAATGAGCAGTTCTTC. Amino acids: CASSPPLYRENEQFF.

With regard to this clone: At one of its ends the junction is not consistent with the germline gene, which may arise from a read error. In the same sample, other DNA sequences code for this CDR3. The chain has TRBV6-5 and TRBJ1-1; the D gene is possibly TRBD1 (6 bases). Germline V gene lookup returns CDR1 MNHEY and CDR2 SVGAGI. This CDR3 region has 12 residues. CDR3 sequence reads: CASSPGQSEAFF. The CDR3 DNA is TGTGCCAGCAGTCCCGGACAGTCTGAAGCTTTCTTC.

V and J are TRBV2 and TRBJ1-2; D is unresolved. V was pared by 7 bases and J by 3 bases, with 6 bases between. This CDR3 is built from 11 residues. In germline, CDR1 is SNHLY, CDR2 FYNNEI. CDR3 nucleotide sequence: TGTGCCAGCACACAATACTATGGCTACACCTTC. This sequence encodes CASTQYYGYTF. Full variable domain (missing parts from reference TRBV2 and TRBJ1-2): EPEVTQTPSHQVTQMGQEVILRCVPISNHLYFYWYRQILGQKVEFLVSFYNNEISEKSEIFDDQFSVERPDGSNFTLKIRSTKLEDSAMYFCASTQYYGYTFGSGTRLTVV.

J is TRBJ2-1 and V is TRBV9; the match to TRBD2 covers 14 bases. The trim removed 5 bases at V and 8 bases at J, leaving 6 bases unmatched. From germline, CDR1 is SGDLS and CDR2 YYNGEE. CDR3 length equals 15 residues. CDR3 residues: CASRKGLAGVHEQFF. In nucleotides, the CDR3 is TGTGCCAGCAGAAAGGGACTAGCGGGAGTGCATGAGCAGTTCTTC.

The rearrangement joins TRBV5-1 to TRBJ2-2, with D unclear. This CDR3 region has 15 residues. V dropped 0 bases and J dropped 0 bases, with 6 bases sitting between them. Germline values: CDR1 SGHRS, CDR2 YFSETQ. Here the CDR3 DNA reads TGCGCCAGCAGCTTGGTGAGCGCGAACACCGGGGAGCTGTTTTTT. Translation: CASSLVSANTGELFF.

V and J are TRBV28 and TRBJ2-1; possibly TRBD1 for D (5 bases). The CDR3 spans 15 residues. The germline V and J ends were trimmed by 6 bases and 3 bases, with 15 bases remaining between them. Looked up from germline, CDR1 is MDHEN and CDR2 is SYDVKM. Here the CDR3 reads CASRFQETDYNEQFF. The CDR3 nucleotides are TGTGCCAGCAGGTTTCAAGAGACAGACTACAATGAGCAGTTCTTC.